One and the same sample provided the 7 T cell receptor beta chains below, sequenced in a study of T cells in Graves' hyperthyroidism and ophthalmopathy. Researchers amplified the TCR beta CDR3 regions from RNA transcripts. First-round RT-PCR with HTBI primers amplified the TCR CDR3 region. TCRdb redid the calling of the multiplex PCR reads with MiXCR, one entry per CDR3 protein. In the table there are fewer than 450,000 distinct CDR3 sequences, approximately 18% of which are singletons. Sample: blood. The receptor set was obtained from a woman aged 25 to 45 with Graves' hyperthyroidism that later progressed to Graves' ophthalmopathy.

Notes on this clonotype: Since a much larger clone is just one base distant, this may be a read error. The V call is TRBV5-1, the J call TRBJ2-7; TRBD2 matches 7 bases. Trimming cost V 4 bases and J 5 bases; bases outside gene matches: 18. Germline-derived CDR1 and CDR2 are SGHRS and YFSETQ. This CDR3 contains 17 residues. The chain's CDR3 is CASSRTGGSTISNEQYF. The CDR3 DNA reads TGCGCCAGCAGCCGGACTGGCGGGAGTACGATTTCCAACGAGCAGTACTTC.

This clonotype has at least ten counts. The chain links TRBV11-3 to TRBJ2-1; 8 nucleotides line up with TRBD1. The V gene end was trimmed by 2 bases and the J gene end by 8 bases; junction bases not matched to a gene: 5. Per the germline V gene, CDR1 is SGHNT and CDR2 is YENEEA. The length of the CDR3 is 14 residues. CDR3 nucleotide sequence: TGTGCCAGCAGCTTATCAGGGGGCGGCCATGAGCAGTTCTTC. Its protein is CASSLSGGGHEQFF.

This clonotype was counted between two and nine times. One end of the junction is discordant with germline, which a read error may explain. The CDR3 DNA is TGTGCCAGCGTTGAAGGGGATGCGGACACCGGGGAGCTGTCTTTT. As protein: CASVEGDADTGELSF. The rearrangement joins TRBV6-1 to TRBJ2-2; D possibly matches TRBD1 or TRBD2 (5 bases each). This CDR3 contains 15 residues. The germline gives CDR1 MNHNS, CDR2 SASEGT.

This clonotype was counted many times. The genes are TRBV2 and TRBJ1-4; 7 bases match TRBD1. The V gene end was trimmed by 10 bases and the J gene end by 4 bases; junction bases not matched to a gene: 12. This CDR3 region has 15 residues. Germline assignment: CDR1 SNHLY and CDR2 FYNNEI. The CDR3 nucleotides are TGTGCCACCGCCCCGGGGACAGAGTTTAATGAAAAACTGTTTTTT. Protein sequence: CATAPGTEFNEKLFF. Full variable domain (rest looked up from reference TRBV2 and TRBJ1-4): EPEVTQTPSHQVTQMGQEVILRCVPISNHLYFYWYRQILGQKVEFLVSFYNNEISEKSEIFDDQFSVERPDGSNFTLKIRSTKLEDSAMYFCATAPGTEFNEKLFFGSGTQLSVL.

Of note for this clonotype: This clone may be a read error of a much larger clone one base away. The gene calls are TRBV5-5 and TRBJ2-5; tentatively, D is TRBD2 (6 bases). Germline-derived CDR1 and CDR2 are SGHKS and YYEKEE (reference sequence). The CDR3 sequence is 15 residues long. In DNA form, the CDR3 reads TGTGCCGGCAGCTACGGCGCGGGCAGCGGGGAGACCCAGTACTTC. This translates into CAGSYGAGSGETQYF.

The chain joins TRBV5-1 to TRBJ1-1; 10 bases line up with TRBD1. This CDR3 contains 15 residues. The junction had 7 bases not matched to a gene; V was cut back by 4 bases and J by 4 bases. CDR1 and CDR2 from the germline V gene are SGHRS and YFSETQ. The CDR3 DNA reads TGCGCCAGCAGCAAAACCGGGACAGGGGCCACTGAAGCTTTCTTT. This gives the protein CASSKTGTGATEAFF. Supplemented by reference TRBV5-1 and TRBJ1-1, the full variable domain reads KAGVTQTPRYLIKTRGQQVTLSCSPISGHRSVSWYQQTPGQGLQFLFEYFSETQRNKGNFPGRFSGRQFSNSRSEMNVSTLELGDSALYLCASSKTGTGATEAFFGQGTRLTVV.

This chain connects TRBV11-2 to TRBJ2-7; the match to TRBD2 covers 7 bases. Germline V gene lookup returns CDR1 SGHAT and CDR2 FQNNGV. This CDR3 contains 12 residues. J was trimmed by 7 bases and V by 4 bases; bases with no gene match: 4. The CDR3 nucleotides read TGTGCCAGCAGCTCCTTGGGGGGGGAGCAGTACTTC. It codes for CASSSLGGEQYF.